This TCR beta chain appears in the sequencing data of a study of blood T cells in healthy people across ages. This clonotype appeared a few times. Its cognate antigen is unknown. Germline-derived CDR1 and CDR2 are ENHRY and SYGVKD. The CDR3 is made up of 18 amino acids. V lost 10 bases, J lost 1 base, and 19 bases stayed unmatched. Findings of the study overall: The long-lived group displayed more naive CD4+ cells, plus higher diversity, than the aged donors did. Estimates based on one million T cells were treated as lower bounds.

Alongside a J-beta primer mix, a sample-barcoded 5' primer served in a second PCR lasting roughly 7 to 11 cycles. Individual samples furnished no less than 2.5 million CDR3-containing paired-end reads apiece. TCRdb itself ran the 5' RACE reads through MiXCR, one entry per CDR3 protein. The sample includes 650,000 to 900,000 distinct CDR3 sequences, 60% to 80% of them seen just once. Drawing of peripheral blood yielded about 10 milliliters from each donor. The TCR was taken from a man younger than 40 in good health. The J gene is TRBJ2-3, the V gene TRBV10-3, with 8 bases identical to TRBD2. Material: blood. The CDR3, as DNA: TGTGCCAGCCGTCCCCCCCTGCTAACTAGCGGCGGCACAGATACGCAGTATTTT. Protein sequence: CASRPPLLTSGGTDTQYF.